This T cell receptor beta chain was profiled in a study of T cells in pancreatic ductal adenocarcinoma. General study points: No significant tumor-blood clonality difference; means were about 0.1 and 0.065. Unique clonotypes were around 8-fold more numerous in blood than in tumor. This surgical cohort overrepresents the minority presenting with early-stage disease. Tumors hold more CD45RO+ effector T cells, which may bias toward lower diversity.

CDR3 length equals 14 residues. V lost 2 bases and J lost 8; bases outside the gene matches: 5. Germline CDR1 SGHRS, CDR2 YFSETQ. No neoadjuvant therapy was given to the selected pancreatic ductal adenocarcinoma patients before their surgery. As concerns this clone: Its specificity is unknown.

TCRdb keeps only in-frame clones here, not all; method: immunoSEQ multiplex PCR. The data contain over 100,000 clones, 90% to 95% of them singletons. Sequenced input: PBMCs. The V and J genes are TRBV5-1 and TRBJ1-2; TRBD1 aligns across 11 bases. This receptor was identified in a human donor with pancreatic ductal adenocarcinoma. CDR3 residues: CASSFGQGADGYTF. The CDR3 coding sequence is TGCGCCAGCAGCTTCGGACAGGGGGCGGACGGCTACACCTTC.